Here is one TCR beta chain with its context. This clone was recorded a few times. This clone's antigen is unknown. The record has no base qualities; no much larger clone is one base away. This sample's time point label indicates: neoterminal ileum biopsy at postoperative endoscopy, about 6 months after surgery. To be eligible, patients had to be adults with ileal or ileocolonic Crohn's disease and an indication for ileocolonic resection. Before DNA extraction, whole ileal mucosal biopsies were kept frozen at -80 degrees C. Genomic DNA was extracted from frozen whole biopsies using a TRizol-based method and was quantified with a NanoDrop 2000 spectrophotometer. The data are from a study of T cell repertoires in ileal Crohn's disease (dated by TCRdb to about 2019). About the full investigation: At the time of surgery, roughly 34% of patients were active smokers, and the median duration of disease was roughly 8.3 years. Every patient underwent surgery because of a complication, which was stricturing disease in about 61% of cases and penetrating disease in about 39%. M6 samples were neoterminal ileum biopsies taken at postoperative colonoscopy. The study was conducted in parallel with a multicentre cohort built to find predictors of early endoscopic recurrence after ileocolonic resection. A Rutgeerts score above i0 was used to define endoscopic postoperative recurrence. A total of about 170 mucosal samples from around 60 patients were sequenced, collected from several sites on the surgical specimen and at postoperative endoscopy. Postoperative therapy was given to about half of the patients, with thiopurines administered to more than 10 patients and anti-TNF agents administered to 20 or so patients. TCR repertoire analysis was performed in some 60 Crohn's disease patients drawn from a prospective multicentre cohort.

Here is what the overall study found, with its caveats: A significantly higher proportion of clonal expansions was observed in active smokers at surgery than in non-smokers (about 25% vs 20%, p=0.02). Mucosal CD4 and CD8 T cells were sorted and sequenced only in a subgroup of patients, the size of which was not stated. The timing of postoperative endoscopy varied within the first year after surgery, and the median delay was nearly 7 months. Sorted CD8 T cells carried more high-frequency clones than CD4 T cells, suggesting mucosal expansions were mainly CD8. Higher percentages of high-frequency clones at the time of surgery were linked to endoscopic recurrence, and every patient with clonality above 26.8% (18/57) had recurrence.

For commercial TCRB immunosequencing, 400 to 550 nanograms of biopsy DNA were submitted for each sample. A two-step, amplification bias-controlled multiplex PCR was used by Adaptive Biotechnology to amplify CDR3 regions from genomic DNA. Primers covering every V and J gene segment were used in the first PCR, while barcodes and Illumina adapters were added in the second PCR. An Illumina instrument was used to sequence the CDR3 libraries. As for the original processing: Analysis combined the vendor-provided pipelines with custom analysis of raw data in R/Bioconductor under R version 3.3.0. Clonality, which ranges from 0 to 1, was calculated as the inverse of the normalised Shannon entropy across all productive clones. The repertoire share taken up by the top 100 clones defined high-frequency clones, and only clones that passed a 95% confidence test were kept. The Simpson index measured repertoire diversity, and the Morisita-Horn index measured overlap between samples. What TCRdb holds here is the immuneACCESS table cut down to in-frame rearrangements. Part of the clones is not present; checked against another copy, under half of the missing clones reflect an unresolved V gene, and the others are unexplained. V, J and clone size are taken as reported in that table, and D and trimming were inferred from the DNA itself. The sample data list roughly 3,500 clones, and about 70% of these were observed just once. Under 8.5% of the sample is taken by the ten largest.

The CDR3 measures 18 amino acids from cysteine to phenylalanine. Only the CDR3 region is kept as DNA, spanning 54 bases read in frame from base 1. V drops 2 bases and J drops 0 bases, leaving 19 bases in between. The germline V gene encodes CDR1 SGHVT and CDR2 SQSDAQ. Sequencing input: ileal tissue. The sequence links TRBV7-4 to TRBJ1-2, with the D gene call left open. The receptor was derived from an adult with Crohn's disease. DNA sequence: TGTGCCAGCAGCTTAAAAGCCGTCTCTCGTATAGCTAACTATGGCTACACCTTC. Translation gives CASSLKAVSRIANYGYTF.